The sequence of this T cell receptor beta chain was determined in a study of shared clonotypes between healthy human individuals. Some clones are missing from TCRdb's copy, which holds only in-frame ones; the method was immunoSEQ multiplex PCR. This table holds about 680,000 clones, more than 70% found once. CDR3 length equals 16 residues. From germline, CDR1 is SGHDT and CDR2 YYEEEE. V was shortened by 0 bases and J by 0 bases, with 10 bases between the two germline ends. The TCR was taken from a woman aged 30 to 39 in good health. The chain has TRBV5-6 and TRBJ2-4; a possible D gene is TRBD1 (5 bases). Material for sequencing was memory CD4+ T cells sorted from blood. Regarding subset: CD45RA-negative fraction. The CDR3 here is CASSLVQGLAKNIQYF. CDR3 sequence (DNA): TGTGCCAGCAGCTTGGTTCAGGGTCTAGCCAAAAACATTCAGTACTTC.